This T cell receptor (beta chain) was recorded in a study of neoadjuvant anti-PD-1 for oral cavity cancer. Whole-study context: Before surgery, most patients got three to four biweekly 3 mg/kg nivolumab doses. Non-progressing patients received a fourth nivolumab dose near day 43, then surgery on days 50-56.

Overall study results and limits: Each response group had just a few patients in TCR analyses. Greater tumor shrinkage accompanied bigger post-treatment sizes of preexisting clones.

Assay used: immunoSEQ multiplex PCR; TCRdb lists only in-frame clones, some missing. Among 37,000 or so clones listed, roughly two fifths were seen once. Germline V gene lookup returns CDR1 LNHDA and CDR2 SQIVND (reference sequence). V was shortened by 1 base and J by 4 bases, with 11 bases between the two germline ends. The CDR3 has 14 amino acids. With regard to this clone: Its antigen is not identified.

Time point indicated: after neoadjuvant nivolumab, at surgical resection. The sequence was obtained from a person between 40 and 85 years old with oral cavity squamous cell carcinoma. The rearrangement uses TRBV19 and TRBJ2-7; D is perhaps TRBD1 (6 bases). The sequences come from tumor tissue, collected after nivolumab (anti-PD-1) treatment. This chain's CDR3 is CASSIGWGRYEQYF. The DNA for the CDR3 is TGTGCCAGTAGTATAGGATGGGGGCGATACGAGCAGTACTTC.